Sequencing of this TCR beta chain was carried out in a study of cytomegalovirus exposure and HLA in healthy donors. Notes on the study in general: With further analysis later on, most CMV-associated TCR beta chains appeared HLA-restricted. Cytomegalovirus status was reportedly diagnosed by the classifier with high specificity and sensitivity. TCR beta sequences reportedly predicted the HLA-A and HLA-B alleles of most subjects accurately.

The CDR3 is 16 residues long. V lost 3 bases and J 7 bases, leaving 19 bases between the germline ends. Germline V gene lookup returns CDR1 MNHNY and CDR2 SVGAGI (reference sequence). PCR employed 60 Vbeta and 13 Jbeta primers. Original processing notes: Later reanalysis found around 84 million unique TCR beta chains, around 9.9 million of them shared. Clones were read by immunoSEQ multiplex PCR, and TCRdb kept only the in-frame ones, dropping some. The D gene and trimming were derived from the DNA, and the V and J assignments and clone size from that table. The repertoire holds about 190,000 clones, with around 75% as singletons. On this clone: Its antigen remains unknown.

The chain combines TRBV6-6 with TRBJ2-1; D unclear. This receptor was taken from a woman in her 30s in good health and CMV-seropositive. The sequencing sample was made of PBMCs. CDR3 nucleotide sequence: TGTGCCAGCAGTTATGATCCGGCAGGCTCAGGAAATGAGCAGTTCTTC. Translated, it gives CASSYDPAGSGNEQFF.